This section outlines one T cell receptor (beta chain) sequence together with its context. This entry comes from a study of T cells after somatic rescue of genetic block. V was pared by 0 bases and J by 2 bases, with 1 base of the junction left unmatched. CDR3 size: 15 residues. Germline V lookup: CDR1 LGHNA, CDR2 YNFKEQ. Profiled with immunoSEQ multiplex PCR; TCRdb holds only in-frame clones, not every one. The sample contains 70,000 to 85,000 clones, approximately 91% of which appear only once. The TCR sequence derives from a man under 40. The chain carries TRBV4-2 and TRBJ1-5, with 7 bases that match TRBD1. The sample comprised peripheral blood mononuclear cells (PBMCs). The CDR3 sequence is CASSQDDRGNQPQHF. CDR3 bases: TGTGCCAGCAGCCAAGATGACAGGGGCAATCAGCCCCAGCATTTT.